The 26 T cell receptor beta chains listed next were all sequenced from one sample in a study of T cells in Graves' hyperthyroidism and ophthalmopathy. Amplified TCR beta CDR3 regions derived from RNA transcripts. In the first-round RT-PCR of the TCR CDR3, the HTBI primer set was used. TCRdb called the multiplex PCR reads again in MiXCR, with one record for every CDR3 protein. The table includes about 620,000 distinct CDR3 sequences, roughly 15% detected once. Sequenced sample: blood. The receptor set was obtained from a woman younger than 45 with Graves' hyperthyroidism.

The table lists this clonotype with a few counts. The chain joins TRBV28 to TRBJ1-3; D is uncertain. Looked up from germline, CDR1 is MDHEN and CDR2 is SYDVKM. CDR3 size: 15 residues. Between the trimmed V and J ends, which lost 3 bases and 8 bases, there was a span of 17 bases. The CDR3 bases are TGTGCCAGCAGTTTTGGAGTGGGGTTGGAATACACCATATATTTT. It encodes CASSFGVGLEYTIYF.

This clonotype was detected many times. The chain uses TRBV28 and TRBJ2-7; D is perhaps TRBD2 (6 bases). The CDR3 is made up of 14 amino acids. Germline lookup yields CDR1 MDHEN and CDR2 SYDVKM. The V end lost 3 bases, the J end lost 2 bases, and 11 bases lay between the germline ends. In nucleotides, the CDR3 is TGTGCCAGCAGTTTGGGGACTCCAACCTACGAGCAGTACTTC. Residues: CASSLGTPTYEQYF.

In this sample, this clonotype turned up many times. This sequence joins TRBV20-1 and TRBJ2-1, with 9 nucleotides matching TRBD1. Germline V gives CDR1 DFQATT, CDR2 SNEGSKA (reference sequence). The CDR3 is made up of 15 amino acids. The junction had 4 bases not matched to a gene; V was cut back by 0 bases and J by 4 bases. The CDR3 nucleotides read TGCAGTGCTAGAGAGGCCGGGACAGGGTACAATGAGCAGTTCTTC. Amino acid sequence: CSAREAGTGYNEQFF.

This clonotype was counted a few times. This sequence joins TRBV28 and TRBJ1-5; a possible D gene is TRBD1 (5 bases). The CDR3 loop spans 17 amino acids. The V gene's germline CDR1 is MDHEN and CDR2 SYDVKM. Trimming removed 1 base from V and 7 bases from J, with 20 bases in between. CDR3 DNA: TGTGCCAGCAGTTTATTCCTAACGGGACTCGGGGTCCAGCCCCAGCATTTT. Its protein is CASSLFLTGLGVQPQHF.

This clonotype was counted at least ten times. The V call is TRBV27, the J call TRBJ1-4; a possible D gene is TRBD1 (5 bases). CDR1 is MNHEY, CDR2 SMNVEV, per germline (reference sequence). The CDR3 consists of 14 residues. Trimming shortened V by 4 bases and J by 5 bases, and 11 bases separated the two germline ends. This chain's CDR3 is CASSWTGGNEKLFF. For the CDR3, the DNA is TGTGCCAGCAGTTGGACGGGGGGAAATGAAAAACTGTTTTTT.

This clonotype was counted at least ten times. The chain uses TRBV20-1 and TRBJ2-5, with 7 bases identical to TRBD2. This CDR3 is 13 amino acids long. V shed 1 base and J 2 bases; nucleotides not matched to a gene: 1. Germline CDR1 is DFQATT and CDR2 is SNEGSKA (reference sequence). As DNA, the CDR3 is TGCAGTGCTAGAGCTAGCGGACAAGAGACCCAGTACTTC. This translates into CSARASGQETQYF.

This clonotype occurred many times. J is TRBJ2-7 and V is TRBV10-3; D could derive from TRBD1 or TRBD2 (5 bases each). Trimming left V 4 bases short and J 4 bases short, with 11 bases between. The germline CDR1 and CDR2 sequences are ENHRY and SYGVKD. CDR3 size: 13 residues. The CDR3 reads CAISAGGGYEQYF. The CDR3, as DNA: TGTGCCATCAGTGCTGGGGGTGGTTACGAGCAGTACTTC.

V usage is TRBV18 and J usage is TRBJ2-7; D is uncertain. CDR1 is KGHSH, CDR2 LQKENI, per germline. This CDR3 is built from 13 residues. V was pared by 3 bases and J by 5 bases, with 11 bases between. CDR3 bases: TGTGCCAGCTCACCGTTGGGCACGCACGAGCAGTACTTC. It yields the protein CASSPLGTHEQYF.

This clonotype has only a few counts. This chain's CDR3 is CASSHLGLADQETQYF. CDR3 DNA sequence: TGTGCCAGCAGCCACCTGGGACTAGCGGATCAAGAGACCCAGTACTTC. This chain uses TRBV3-1 with TRBJ2-5; 11 nucleotides line up with TRBD2. CDR3 length: 16 amino acids. V shed 3 bases and J 2 bases; nucleotides not matched to a gene: 5. Per germline, CDR1 LGHDT and CDR2 YNNKEL (reference sequence).

There are a few counts of this clonotype. J is TRBJ1-3 and V is TRBV7-9, with D possibly being TRBD1 (5 bases). The germline V gene encodes CDR1 SEHNR and CDR2 FQNEAQ (reference sequence). Deletions cut 5 bases from V and 6 bases from J, with 14 bases between. The CDR3 consists of 14 residues. The CDR3 DNA follows: TGTGCCAGCAGCCACGGGACGGATTTAAACACCATATATTTT. Protein product: CASSHGTDLNTIYF.

This clonotype was seen repeatedly, ten times or more. V is TRBV10-3 and J is TRBJ2-1; 12 bases map to TRBD2. The CDR3 has 15 residues. Germline V gene data show CDR1 as ENHRY and CDR2 as SYGVKD. Germline trimming cut 6 bases from V and 7 bases from J; bases unmatched to any gene: 7. CDR3 coding DNA: TGTGCCATCAGCGCGACTAGCGGGAGTAGGAATGAGCAGTTCTTC. Residues: CAISATSGSRNEQFF.

The chain couples TRBV20-1 to TRBJ2-7; 9 bases line up with TRBD2. The junction had 4 bases not matched to a gene; V was cut back by 1 base and J by 3 bases. Germline V lookup: CDR1 DFQATT, CDR2 SNEGSKA (reference sequence). There are 14 residues in the CDR3. DNA of the CDR3: TGCAGTGCTAGAGGCCTAGCGGGAAACTACGAGCAGTACTTC. This codes for CSARGLAGNYEQYF.

This clonotype has a handful of counts. The gene calls are TRBV2 and TRBJ1-3, with 8 bases identical to TRBD1. Trimming removed 6 bases from V and 11 bases from J; junction bases left unmatched: 12. Looked up from germline, CDR1 is SNHLY and CDR2 is FYNNEI. The CDR3 is made up of 14 amino acids. The CDR3 nucleotides are TGTGCCAGCAGCCCTAGGACAGGGTTGATGTCCATATATTTT. Protein: CASSPRTGLMSIYF.

This clonotype was picked up many times. The V call is TRBV7-8, the J call TRBJ1-1; the match to TRBD1 covers 8 bases. Unmatched junction bases numbered 8, after V lost 8 bases and J lost 0 bases. The V gene's germline CDR1 is SGHVS and CDR2 FQNEAQ. This CDR3 has 15 residues. The CDR3 loop is CASRPYRGLNTEAFF. Here the CDR3 DNA reads TGTGCCAGCCGACCTTACAGGGGGTTGAACACTGAAGCTTTCTTT.

The rearrangement uses TRBV29-1 and TRBJ2-2, with 12 nucleotides matching TRBD1. The junction had 15 bases not matched to a gene; V was cut back by 6 bases and J by 7 bases. Germline values: CDR1 SQVTM, CDR2 ANQGSEA. There are 17 residues in the CDR3. CDR3 loop: CSVGGTGGDNMNGELFF. CDR3 nucleotides: TGCAGCGTCGGAGGGACAGGGGGCGACAACATGAACGGGGAGCTGTTTTTT.

The chain combines TRBV5-1 with TRBJ2-3; tentatively, D is TRBD2 (6 bases). CDR3 length: 15 residues. In germline, CDR1 is SGHRS, CDR2 YFSETQ. Trimming took 4 bases from V and 5 from J, leaving 17 bases between them. CDR3 in DNA: TGCGCCAGCAGCCGCGGGGCTAGCGCTCAAGATACGCAGTATTTT. Its protein is CASSRGASAQDTQYF.

This clonotype was found many times. The chain combines TRBV27 with TRBJ2-7; 9 bases are a match to TRBD1. Germline CDR1 MNHEY, CDR2 SMNVEV (reference sequence). Unmatched junction bases numbered 7, after V lost 4 bases and J lost 3 bases. CDR3 length: 15 residues. For the CDR3, the DNA is TGTGCCAGCAGTTCACAACAGGGGGCTGTCTACGAGCAGTACTTC. This translates into CASSSQQGAVYEQYF.

Many counts were recorded for this clonotype. V usage is TRBV12-3 or TRBV12-4 and J usage is TRBJ2-7; D unclear. The CDR3 consists of 13 residues. Trimming left V 7 bases short and J 0 bases short, with 10 bases between. The CDR3: CASTLWSSYEQYF. CDR3 bases: TGTGCCAGCACCCTTTGGAGCTCCTACGAGCAGTACTTC.

This clonotype turned up a few times. The chain has TRBV5-1 and TRBJ1-5; the D is unclear. Germline-derived CDR1 and CDR2 are SGHRS and YFSETQ. V was pared by 0 bases and J by 7 bases, with 8 bases between. The CDR3 consists of 13 residues. Written as DNA, the CDR3 is TGCGCCAGCAGCTTGGCGGACGAGCAGCCCCAGCATTTT. Protein: CASSLADEQPQHF.

This clonotype was detected many times. The chain joins TRBV7-2 to TRBJ2-1; D gene uncertain. V was shortened by 5 bases and J by 3 bases, with 17 bases between the two germline ends. Germline loops: CDR1 SGHTA, CDR2 FQGNSA. The CDR3 sequence is 16 residues long. The CDR3 nucleotides are TGTGCCAGCAGCGAAGCCCGAGGAAAGGTCTACAATGAGCAGTTCTTC. Its translation is CASSEARGKVYNEQFF.

This clonotype was observed a few times. The chain combines TRBV6-2 or TRBV6-3 with TRBJ2-7, with TRBD1 identical over 10 bases. Germline V gene lookup returns CDR1 MNHEY and CDR2 SVGEGT. The CDR3 sequence is 17 residues long. The J segment lost 2 bases and the V segment lost 0 bases, leaving 7 bases of the junction unmatched. As DNA, the CDR3 is TGTGCCAGCAGTTACTCGAGGGACAGGGGACCAACCTACGAGCAGTACTTC. Its translation is CASSYSRDRGPTYEQYF.

V gene TRBV20-1 combines with J gene TRBJ2-2; tentatively, D is TRBD2 (6 bases). Germline V CDR1 and CDR2: DFQATT, SNEGSKA (reference sequence). Trimming pared 3 bases from V and 1 base from J, leaving 12 bases between. The CDR3 contains 15 residues. CDR3 DNA sequence: TGCAGTGCTAGTCATGGACTAAGGAACACCGGGGAGCTGTTTTTT. Protein: CSASHGLRNTGELFF.

The gene calls are TRBV24-1 and TRBJ1-2; 8 bases align to TRBD1. The CDR3 length is 13 residues. From germline, CDR1 is KGHDR and CDR2 SFDVKD. J gave up 4 bases and V 7 bases, and 4 bases lay outside the gene matches. CDR3 sequence: CATSVQGGYGYTF. In DNA, the CDR3 is TGTGCCACCAGCGTACAGGGGGGCTATGGCTACACCTTC.

The chain has TRBV28 and TRBJ2-6; no firm D call. This CDR3 comprises 15 residues. CDR1 and CDR2 (germline): MDHEN, SYDVKM. V was shortened by 5 bases and J by 0 bases, with 8 bases between the two germline ends. CDR3 sequence reads: CASSTRNSGANVLTF. The CDR3 nucleotides read TGTGCCAGCAGTACCAGAAACTCTGGGGCCAACGTCCTGACTTTC.

This clonotype was seen ten or more times. The V and J genes are TRBV7-2 and TRBJ2-7; TRBD2 aligns across 10 bases. CDR3 length: 15 residues. From germline, CDR1 is SGHTA and CDR2 FQGNSA. With V trimmed by 5 bases and J by 0 bases, 4 bases remained unmatched. The CDR3 loop is CASSIRTSGSYEQYF. The CDR3 nucleotides read TGTGCCAGCAGCATAAGGACTAGCGGCTCCTACGAGCAGTACTTC.

This clonotype turned up a few times. The genes are TRBV5-5 and TRBJ2-1; D is perhaps TRBD1 or TRBD2 (6 bases each). Germline-derived CDR1 and CDR2 are SGHKS and YYEKEE (reference sequence). The CDR3 contains 19 residues. V lost 2 bases, J lost 5 bases, and 26 bases lay in between. This chain's CDR3 is CASSLRWGAPITGNNEQFF. The CDR3 region has the DNA TGTGCCAGCAGCTTAAGGTGGGGGGCGCCGATTACCGGGAACAATGAGCAGTTCTTC.